The present T cell receptor beta chain was sequenced within a study of blood T cells in healthy people across ages. On the study more broadly: About one barcoded beta molecule per two T cells was the capture yield of template switching.

In each sample, at least 6 million PBMCs were isolated. Using a J-beta primer mix together with a sample-barcoded 5' primer, a second PCR was run for roughly 7 to 12 cycles. Template switching added a 12-random-nucleotide identifier to every cDNA molecule. From the 5' RACE reads, TCRdb called clonotypes with MiXCR, one entry per CDR3 protein. The table records 710,000 or so distinct CDR3 sequences, approximately 21% of them present only once. The CDR3 has 15 amino acids. V was clipped by 6 bases and J by 6 bases, with 18 bases between them. The germline gives CDR1 MNHEY, CDR2 SVGEGT. Details on this clonotype: The antigen is unknown.

Overall study results and limits: Comparison with aged donors showed that long-lived donors had more naive CD4+ cells and higher diversity.

The chain joins TRBV6-2 or TRBV6-3 to TRBJ2-1; D might be TRBD2 (6 bases). The sample consisted of blood. The clonotype comes from a man in his 70s in good health. CDR3 protein: CASSHRRRECNEQFF. The CDR3 DNA reads TGTGCCAGCAGCCATAGGCGGCGGGAATGCAATGAGCAGTTCTTC.